This passage covers 32 T cell receptor beta chains from one sample sequenced in a study of T cells in Graves' hyperthyroidism and ophthalmopathy. From RNA transcripts, TCR beta CDR3 regions were amplified. Researchers ran a first-round RT-PCR on the TCR CDR3 using the HTBI primer set. TCRdb fed the multiplex PCR reads into MiXCR, producing one record per CDR3 protein. The sample shows roughly 510,000 distinct CDR3 sequences, 46% of them seen only once. Material: peripheral blood or thyroid tissue (not recorded which). The receptors originated from an adult woman with Graves' disease, either hyperthyroidism or ophthalmopathy (not recorded which).

The J gene is TRBJ2-6, the V gene TRBV7-2; 8 bases align to TRBD2. V shed 4 bases, J shed 3 bases, and the junction held 5 bases outside the gene matches. This CDR3 is 16 amino acids long. Per germline, CDR1 SGHTA and CDR2 FQGNSA. The CDR3: CASSSGGLVGANVLTF. The CDR3 region has the DNA TGTGCCAGCAGCTCGGGGGGGCTCGTTGGGGCCAACGTCCTGACTTTC. Full variable domain (missing parts from reference TRBV7-2 and TRBJ2-6): GAGVSQSPSNKVTEKGKDVELRCDPISGHTALYWYRQSLGQGLEFLIYFQGNSAPDKSGLPSDRFSAERTGGSVSTLTIQRTQQEDSAVYLCASSSGGLVGANVLTFGAGSRLTVL.

This clonotype was recorded many times. The CDR3 is CASSQGQLRETQYF. The CDR3, as DNA: TGTGCCAGCAGCCAAGGCCAGCTGCGTGAGACCCAGTACTTC. The chain uses TRBV14 and TRBJ2-5; D ambiguous. The CDR3 has 14 residues. V lost 1 base to trimming and J lost 5 bases, with 11 bases between them. From germline, CDR1 is SGHDN and CDR2 FVKESK.

V gene TRBV20-1 combines with J gene TRBJ1-1; D is possibly TRBD1 (6 bases). Germline CDR1 and CDR2: DFQATT and SNEGSKA (reference sequence). Trimming removed 8 bases from V and 1 base from J, with 11 bases in between. The CDR3 contains 12 residues. In DNA form, the CDR3 reads TGCAGTCCTCCGGACAGGAACACTGAAGCTTTCTTT. Its protein is CSPPDRNTEAFF.

This clonotype was counted a few times. The chain carries TRBV7-9 and TRBJ1-1; D unresolved. CDR1 and CDR2 (germline): SEHNR, FQNEAQ (reference sequence). V lost 3 bases to trimming and J lost 4 bases, with 12 bases between them. The CDR3 sequence is 14 residues long. The DNA of the CDR3 is TGTGCCAGCAGCTTTGGTGAGGGTACCACTGAAGCTTTCTTT. The encoded protein is CASSFGEGTTEAFF.

This clonotype has at least ten counts. The J gene is TRBJ1-2, the V gene TRBV4-1, with 7 bases aligning to TRBD1. The CDR3 consists of 14 residues. Trimming removed 2 bases from V and 4 bases from J; junction bases left unmatched: 4. Germline CDR1 and CDR2: MGHRA and YSYEKL. CDR3: CASSQPGTAYGYTF. The CDR3 coding sequence is TGCGCCAGCAGCCAACCCGGGACAGCCTATGGCTACACCTTC.

V usage is TRBV19 and J usage is TRBJ1-6, with D uncertain. Trimming took 8 bases from V and 10 from J, leaving 18 bases between them. CDR1 and CDR2 from the germline V gene are LNHDA and SQIVND (reference sequence). This CDR3 has 14 residues. The chain's CDR3 is CASGRSGSSSPLHF. The DNA of the CDR3 is TGTGCCAGTGGGAGAAGCGGGAGCTCCTCACCCCTCCACTTT.

This clonotype came up a few times. The chain employs TRBV29-1 and TRBJ1-2; possible D gene TRBD1, 6 bases. Germline V CDR1 and CDR2: SQVTM, ANQGSEA. The V gene lost 6 bases and the J gene lost 4 bases, with 18 bases spanning the gap. The CDR3 has 14 residues. The chain's CDR3 is CSVPSTGFAYGYTF. CDR3 coding DNA: TGCAGCGTCCCAAGTACAGGGTTCGCCTATGGCTACACCTTC.

This sequence joins TRBV20-1 and TRBJ2-5; no clear D gene. This CDR3 spans 12 amino acids. Looked up from germline, CDR1 is DFQATT and CDR2 is SNEGSKA (reference sequence). The V gene lost 4 bases and the J gene lost 3 bases, with 9 bases spanning the gap. In nucleotides, the CDR3 is TGCAGTGCTACAGACATGGAAGAGACCCAGTACTTC. Translating it yields CSATDMEETQYF.

The chain uses TRBV2 and TRBJ2-1; D ambiguous. Germline CDR1 reads SNHLY; CDR2 reads FYNNEI. The V end lost 2 bases, the J end lost 5 bases, and 7 bases lay between the germline ends. The CDR3 has 13 amino acids. CDR3 sequence (DNA): TGTGCCAGCAGTGAAATCCGGGACAATGAGCAGTTCTTC. Translated, it gives CASSEIRDNEQFF. The full variable domain, in which reference TRBV2 and TRBJ2-1 provide the parts outside the CDR3, is EPEVTQTPSHQVTQMGQEVILRCVPISNHLYFYWYRQILGQKVEFLVSFYNNEISEKSEIFDDQFSVERPDGSNFTLKIRSTKLEDSAMYFCASSEIRDNEQFFGPGTRLTVL.

Many counts were recorded for this clonotype. The chain has TRBV20-1 and TRBJ1-2, with unresolved D. CDR3 length: 14 amino acids. Germline loops: CDR1 DFQATT, CDR2 SNEGSKA (reference sequence). Trimming stripped 6 bases from V and 8 bases from J, with 22 bases between. The CDR3 spells CSATKVSPEGGYTF. The CDR3, as DNA: TGCAGTGCAACCAAGGTTAGTCCGGAAGGGGGCTACACCTTC.

The rearrangement joins TRBV15 to TRBJ2-2; D is uncertain. Germline V gene lookup returns CDR1 LNHNV and CDR2 YYDKDF (reference sequence). Trimming cost V 3 bases and J 6 bases, with 17 bases left between them. CDR3 length: 16 residues. As DNA, the CDR3 is TGTGCCACCAGCAGGGTCGGGCAGGCAATCGCCGGGGAGCTGTTTTTT. Encoded protein: CATSRVGQAIAGELFF.

This clonotype was detected many times. The chain joins TRBV20-1 to TRBJ2-5; 8 nucleotides line up with TRBD2. Trimming at V came to 0 bases and at J to 3 bases, leaving 6 bases not matched to a gene. This CDR3 comprises 15 residues. The germline V gene encodes CDR1 DFQATT and CDR2 SNEGSKA (reference sequence). CDR3 loop: CSARDLAGTEETQYF. CDR3 DNA sequence: TGCAGTGCTAGAGATCTAGCGGGTACGGAAGAGACCCAGTACTTC.

The chain couples TRBV2 to TRBJ1-5, with 8 bases matching TRBD1. From germline, CDR1 is SNHLY and CDR2 FYNNEI. The V gene end was trimmed by 2 bases and the J gene end by 2 bases; junction bases not matched to a gene: 5. This CDR3 has 16 amino acids. The CDR3 here is CASSEQGAVGNQPQHF. The CDR3 DNA reads TGTGCCAGCAGTGAACAGGGGGCTGTGGGCAATCAGCCCCAGCATTTT.

The CDR3 region is CASYRDRNEKLFF. DNA for the CDR3: TGTGCCAGCTACCGGGACAGGAATGAAAAACTGTTTTTT. V gene TRBV2 combines with J gene TRBJ1-4; 8 positions agree with TRBD1. The CDR3 extends over 13 amino acids. Germline assignment: CDR1 SNHLY and CDR2 FYNNEI. V shed 8 bases and J 5 bases; nucleotides not matched to a gene: 4.

J is TRBJ1-5 and V is TRBV10-3, with a tentative D call TRBD1 (6 bases). Deletions cut 10 bases from V and 4 bases from J, with 26 bases between. The CDR3 is 17 residues long. CDR1 is ENHRY, CDR2 SYGVKD, per germline. In nucleotides, the CDR3 is TGTGCCAGCAGCTTAGCCGGGACAAACATTCCAAATCAGCCCCAGCATTTT. Amino acid sequence: CASSLAGTNIPNQPQHF.

This clonotype was observed at least ten times. Here the CDR3 reads CSVEEVRTSGISEQYF. CDR3 coding DNA: TGCAGCGTTGAAGAAGTTCGGACTAGCGGGATTAGCGAGCAGTACTTC. The chain is built from TRBV29-1 and TRBJ2-7; 12 bases align to TRBD2. J was trimmed by 6 bases and V by 0 bases; bases with no gene match: 9. CDR1 and CDR2 from the germline V gene are SQVTM and ANQGSEA. The CDR3 runs to 16 residues.

This chain links TRBV10-3 with TRBJ1-5; 11 nucleotides match TRBD1. Germline V lookup: CDR1 ENHRY, CDR2 SYGVKD. The CDR3 sequence is 16 residues long. Trimming removed 6 bases from V and 2 bases from J; junction bases left unmatched: 6. CDR3 residues: CAISVGTGGGNQPQHF. CDR3 sequence (DNA): TGTGCCATCAGCGTTGGGACAGGGGGTGGCAATCAGCCCCAGCATTTT.

This chain uses TRBV2 with TRBJ2-5; D might be TRBD1 (5 bases). Trimming stripped 8 bases from V and 4 bases from J, with 14 bases between. Germline V gene data show CDR1 as SNHLY and CDR2 as FYNNEI. The CDR3 is made up of 13 amino acids. The chain's CDR3 is CASQGIGRETQYF. The CDR3, as DNA: TGTGCCAGCCAGGGTATAGGGCGAGAGACCCAGTACTTC.

The genes are TRBV24-1 and TRBJ2-5, with 9 bases identical to TRBD2. The CDR3 sequence is 10 residues long. Germline V gives CDR1 KGHDR, CDR2 SFDVKD. V shed 12 bases and J 5 bases; nucleotides not matched to a gene: 0. CDR3 protein: CAAGGETQYF. CDR3 nucleotides: TGTGCCGCGGGGGGGGAGACCCAGTACTTC.

This clonotype was observed at least ten times. CDR3 loop: CASSFSLAGGGYEQYF. The DNA of the CDR3 is TGTGCCAGCAGCTTTTCTCTAGCGGGAGGGGGATACGAGCAGTACTTC. This sequence joins TRBV5-5 and TRBJ2-7; 12 positions match TRBD2. Germline-derived CDR1 and CDR2 are SGHKS and YYEKEE (reference sequence). The CDR3 is 16 amino acids. V lost 2 bases to trimming and J lost 4 bases; unmatched junction nucleotides: 7. Full variable domain (rest looked up from reference TRBV5-5 and TRBJ2-7): DAGVTQSPTHLIKTRGQQVTLRCSPISGHKSVSWYQQVLGQGPQFIFQYYEKEERGRGNFPDRFSARQFPNYSSELNVNALLLGDSALYLCASSFSLAGGGYEQYFGPGTRLTVT.

The chain uses TRBV10-3 and TRBJ1-2, with 8 bases that match TRBD1. The CDR3 is made up of 14 amino acids. V lost 10 bases and J lost 5; bases outside the gene matches: 12. CDR1 is ENHRY and CDR2 is SYGVKD in the germline V gene. CDR3 region: CATERTGTTYGYTF. CDR3 nucleotides: TGTGCCACCGAAAGGACAGGGACCACTTATGGCTACACCTTC.

The rearrangement joins TRBV20-1 to TRBJ1-2, with 10 bases fitting TRBD1. Germline V gene sequence: CDR1 DFQATT, CDR2 SNEGSKA (reference sequence). V dropped 8 bases and J dropped 8; count of bases not matched to a gene: 14. The CDR3 is made up of 14 amino acids. CDR3 nucleotide sequence: TGCAGTATGCTACTCCTGACAGGGGGCTTCGGCTACACCTTC. This encodes CSMLLLTGGFGYTF.

The chain recombines TRBV25-1 with TRBJ1-5; no reliable D call. There are 13 residues in the CDR3. Germline loops: CDR1 MGHDK, CDR2 SYGVNS. V was trimmed by 5 bases and J by 2 bases, leaving 7 bases between them. The CDR3 DNA follows: TGTGCCAGCAGTTTCCCAGGCAATCAGCCCCAGCATTTT. Its translation is CASSFPGNQPQHF.

This chain uses TRBV20-1 with TRBJ2-7; D possibly corresponds to TRBD1 (6 bases). Trimming took 8 bases from V and 6 from J, leaving 20 bases between them. From germline, CDR1 is DFQATT and CDR2 SNEGSKA (reference sequence). This CDR3 has 13 amino acids. Written as DNA, the CDR3 is TGCAGTACCCAAGCAGGGGCCCTCCTCGAGCAGTACTTC. Translated: CSTQAGALLEQYF.

This clonotype came up a few times. V and J are TRBV5-1 and TRBJ2-2; D remains unclear. Between the trimmed V and J ends, which lost 1 base and 6 bases, there was a span of 7 bases. The CDR3 covers 13 residues. Germline V gene data show CDR1 as SGHRS and CDR2 as YFSETQ. CDR3: CASSLFQAGELFF. The CDR3 nucleotides read TGCGCCAGCAGCTTGTTCCAGGCCGGGGAGCTGTTTTTT.

In its sample, this clonotype was seen many times. The chain links TRBV29-1 to TRBJ1-2, with 8 bases fitting TRBD1. The germline V gene encodes CDR1 SQVTM and CDR2 ANQGSEA. Trimming removed 6 bases from V and 5 bases from J; junction bases left unmatched: 8. CDR3 length: 13 amino acids. CDR3 sequence reads: CSVLTGGGYGYTF. CDR3 nucleotide sequence: TGCAGCGTCCTTACAGGGGGAGGGTATGGCTACACCTTC.

The J gene is TRBJ1-5, the V gene TRBV7-8; no clear D. The germline gives CDR1 SGHVS, CDR2 FQNEAQ. Between the trimmed V and J ends, which lost 1 base and 14 bases, there was a span of 12 bases. The CDR3 totals 12 residues. The CDR3: CASSLGGSDEHF. The CDR3 nucleotides read TGTGCCAGCAGCTTAGGGGGATCAGACGAGCATTTT.

The chain joins TRBV28 to TRBJ1-2; 8 nucleotides line up with TRBD1. Trimming took 6 bases from V and 2 from J; bases not matched to a gene: 5. This CDR3 spans 14 amino acids. The V gene's germline CDR1 is MDHEN and CDR2 SYDVKM. As DNA, the CDR3 is TGTGCCAGCAGACCTACAGGGGGAAACTATGGCTACACCTTC. Translation: CASRPTGGNYGYTF.

This clonotype was recorded many times. The chain is built from TRBV29-1 and TRBJ2-7; D perhaps matches TRBD2 (6 bases). The CDR3 extends over 14 amino acids. CDR1 SQVTM and CDR2 ANQGSEA come from the germline V gene. Trimming left V 4 bases short and J 0 bases short, with 13 bases between. The DNA of the CDR3 is TGCAGCGTTGCGGAGGGAAGTGGCTCCTACGAGCAGTACTTC. Encoded protein: CSVAEGSGSYEQYF.

This clonotype was counted only a few times. The chain is built from TRBV7-9 and TRBJ2-6; D is possibly TRBD1 or TRBD2 (5 bases each). The length of the CDR3 is 18 residues. V lost 5 bases, J lost 4 bases, and 21 bases lay in between. CDR1 and CDR2 (germline): SEHNR, FQNEAQ (reference sequence). For the CDR3, the DNA is TGTGCCAGCAGCAAAGGGACCCACACCGTGTCAGGGGCCAACGTCCTGACTTTC. Amino acid sequence: CASSKGTHTVSGANVLTF.

This clonotype was seen a few times. This CDR3 is CASSRPGLAGVGELFF. The CDR3 coding sequence is TGTGCCAGCAGTCGGCCGGGACTAGCGGGAGTCGGGGAGCTGTTTTTT. The rearrangement joins TRBV7-9 to TRBJ2-2, with 14 nucleotides matching TRBD2. Germline values: CDR1 SEHNR, CDR2 FQNEAQ (reference sequence). The length of the CDR3 is 16 residues. Germline trimming cut 6 bases from V and 7 bases from J; bases unmatched to any gene: 7.

In its sample, this clonotype was seen many times. The chain uses TRBV5-5 and TRBJ1-1; tentative D call: TRBD1 (5 bases). Trimming took 5 bases from V and 8 from J, leaving 10 bases between them. The CDR3 is 11 amino acids. CDR1 and CDR2 (germline): SGHKS, YYEKEE (reference sequence). The CDR3 loop reads CASRSGHEAFF. The CDR3 region has the DNA TGTGCCAGCAGGAGTGGACACGAAGCTTTCTTT. Full variable domain (missing parts from reference TRBV5-5 and TRBJ1-1): DAGVTQSPTHLIKTRGQQVTLRCSPISGHKSVSWYQQVLGQGPQFIFQYYEKEERGRGNFPDRFSARQFPNYSSELNVNALLLGDSALYLCASRSGHEAFFGQGTRLTVV.